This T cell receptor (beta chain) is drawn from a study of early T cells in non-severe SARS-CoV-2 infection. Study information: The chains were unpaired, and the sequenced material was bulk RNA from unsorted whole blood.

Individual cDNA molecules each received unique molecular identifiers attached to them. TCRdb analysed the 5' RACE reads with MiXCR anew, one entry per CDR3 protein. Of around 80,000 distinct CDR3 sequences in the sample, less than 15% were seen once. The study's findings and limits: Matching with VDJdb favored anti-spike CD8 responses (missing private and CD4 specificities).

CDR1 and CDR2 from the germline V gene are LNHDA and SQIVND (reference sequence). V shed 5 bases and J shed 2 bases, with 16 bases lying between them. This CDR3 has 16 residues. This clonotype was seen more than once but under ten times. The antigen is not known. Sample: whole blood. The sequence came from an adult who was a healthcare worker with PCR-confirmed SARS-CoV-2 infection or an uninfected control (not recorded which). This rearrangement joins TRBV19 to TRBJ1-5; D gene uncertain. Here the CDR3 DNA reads TGTGCCAGTAGTCCTAGCCACGGATTTGGCAATCAGCCCCAGCATTTT. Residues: CASSPSHGFGNQPQHF.